Shown below are 15 T cell receptor beta chains from a single sample sequenced in a study of cytomegalovirus exposure and HLA in healthy donors. PCR involved 60 Vbeta and 13 Jbeta primers. Only in-frame clones appear in the TCRdb table, and some are missing; sequencing was by immunoSEQ multiplex PCR. The sample includes 150,000 to 200,000 clones, around three quarters of them seen just once. Sequencing was carried out using PBMCs. These receptors all stem from a woman aged 50 to 65 in good health and CMV-seronegative.

The chain has TRBV6-6 and TRBJ2-5, with 7 bases that match TRBD2. In germline, CDR1 is MNHNY, CDR2 SVGAGI (reference sequence). The CDR3 sequence is 14 residues long. The V and J ends lost 0 bases and 2 bases, in that order; junction bases with no gene match: 0. The CDR3: CASSYSGGQETQYF. The DNA of the CDR3 is TGTGCCAGCAGTTACTCGGGAGGGCAAGAGACCCAGTACTTC.

The V call is TRBV7-9, the J call TRBJ2-1; possibly TRBD1 for D (6 bases). V was shortened by 5 bases and J by 4 bases, with 15 bases between the two germline ends. The CDR3 totals 15 residues. Germline V gene sequence: CDR1 SEHNR, CDR2 FQNEAQ (reference sequence). The CDR3 DNA sequence: TGTGCCAGCAGCCCCGTGGCCGGACAGTACAATGAGCAGTTCTTC. It codes for CASSPVAGQYNEQFF.

This chain links TRBV27 with TRBJ2-3; a weak D match, TRBD1 (6 bases). Germline V CDR1 and CDR2: MNHEY, SMNVEV (reference sequence). This CDR3 has 11 amino acids. The V gene lost 6 bases and the J gene lost 6 bases, with 7 bases spanning the gap. CDR3 residues: CASRRGDTQYF. The CDR3 DNA sequence: TGTGCCAGCAGGAGGGGGGATACGCAGTATTTT.

The genes are TRBV6-6 and TRBJ1-3; no clear D gene. This CDR3 has 15 amino acids. Germline CDR1 reads MNHNY; CDR2 reads SVGAGI (reference sequence). With 3 bases removed from V and 0 bases from J, the gap between germline ends came to 9 bases. DNA for the CDR3: TGTGCCAGCAGTTATGAGGAGGGCTCTGGAAACACCATATATTTT. This encodes CASSYEEGSGNTIYF.

The V gene is TRBV6-5, the J gene TRBJ1-6, with TRBD1 as a possible D gene (5 bases). CDR1 is MNHEY and CDR2 is SVGAGI in the germline V gene. V lost 0 bases, J lost 7 bases, and 13 bases lay in between. This CDR3 comprises 16 residues. The CDR3 nucleotides are TGTGCCAGCAGTTACTCGGGTACAGGAGGGAATTCACCCCTCCACTTT. Translation gives CASSYSGTGGNSPLHF.

The rearrangement uses TRBV5-1 and TRBJ1-4; 9 positions agree with TRBD1. J was trimmed by 2 bases and V by 4 bases; bases with no gene match: 12. The CDR3 is 18 amino acids. Germline CDR1 SGHRS, CDR2 YFSETQ. The CDR3 region is CASSTWHRGQATNEKLFF. In DNA, the CDR3 is TGCGCCAGCAGCACTTGGCACAGGGGGCAAGCGACTAATGAAAAACTGTTTTTT.

The chain carries TRBV4-1 and TRBJ1-1, with D hard to call. The V and J ends lost 1 base and 1 base respectively, with 13 bases between them. CDR1 is MGHRA, CDR2 YSYEKL, per germline. There are 16 residues in the CDR3. The CDR3 DNA reads TGCGCCAGCAGCCAAGGTGGAGCGGAATGGAACACTGAAGCTTTCTTT. Residues: CASSQGGAEWNTEAFF.

This clone occurred a few times. The gene calls are TRBV19 and TRBJ2-3; 10 bases map to TRBD2. The CDR3 is 17 amino acids. With 1 base clipped from V and 5 bases from J, the junction kept 9 bases outside the gene matches. Germline CDR1 LNHDA, CDR2 SQIVND (reference sequence). CDR3 sequence: CASSIVGASGSKDTQYF. The CDR3 region has the DNA TGTGCCAGTAGTATAGTAGGGGCTAGCGGGAGTAAAGATACGCAGTATTTT.

This sequence joins TRBV19 and TRBJ2-4; possibly TRBD1 for D (5 bases). The CDR3 runs to 15 residues. Germline lookup yields CDR1 LNHDA and CDR2 SQIVND (reference sequence). V lost 6 bases, J lost 0 bases, and 12 bases lay in between. CDR3 DNA sequence: TGTGCCAGTAGGCAGGGTAGCTTAGCCAAAAACATTCAGTACTTC. It yields the protein CASRQGSLAKNIQYF.

This chain connects TRBV2 to TRBJ2-1; possible D gene TRBD1, 6 bases. CDR3 length: 12 amino acids. The ends were cut back, 6 bases at V and 4 bases at J, with 7 bases in the middle. Germline values: CDR1 SNHLY, CDR2 FYNNEI. The CDR3 reads CASSGQYNEQFF. The CDR3 DNA follows: TGTGCCAGCAGCGGACAGTACAATGAGCAGTTCTTC.

The rearrangement links TRBV2 to TRBJ1-5, with TRBD1 matching 9 bases. This CDR3 comprises 14 residues. Looked up from germline, CDR1 is SNHLY and CDR2 is FYNNEI. J was trimmed by 7 bases and V by 6 bases; bases with no gene match: 7. The CDR3, as DNA: TGTGCCAGCAGCGAAACAGGGGGCGGGCAGCCCCAGCATTTT. Translation: CASSETGGGQPQHF.

The gene calls are TRBV28 and TRBJ1-6; 7 nucleotides line up with TRBD1. After removal of 2 bases from V and 7 bases from J, the junction contained 2 bases not matched to a gene. The CDR3 extends over 14 amino acids. Germline V CDR1 and CDR2: MDHEN, SYDVKM. CDR3 sequence (DNA): TGTGCCAGCAGTTTACCGGGACAGAATTCACCCCTCCACTTT. It yields the protein CASSLPGQNSPLHF.

The rearrangement uses TRBV2 and TRBJ1-4; no firm D call. This CDR3 has 13 amino acids. Germline V CDR1 and CDR2: SNHLY, FYNNEI. The CDR3 here is CASGRDFNEKLFF. CDR3 nucleotides: TGTGCAAGCGGGCGTGATTTTAATGAAAAACTGTTTTTT. Full variable domain (remainder filled in from reference TRBV2 and TRBJ1-4): EPEVTQTPSHQVTQMGQEVILRCVPISNHLYFYWYRQILGQKVEFLVSFYNNEISEKSEIFDDQFSVERPDGSNFTLKIRSTKLEDSAMYFCASGRDFNEKLFFGSGTQLSVL.

This clone was seen only a few times. This sequence joins TRBV4-3 and TRBJ2-7, with D possibly being TRBD2 (5 bases). Germline-derived CDR1 and CDR2 are LGHNA and YSLEER. The V end lost 4 bases, the J end lost 5 bases, and 18 bases lay between the germline ends. CDR3 length: 15 amino acids. This CDR3 is CASSRGMEARDEQYF. The CDR3 DNA follows: TGCGCCAGCAGCCGGGGAATGGAGGCGCGCGACGAGCAGTACTTC.

The chain is built from TRBV5-1 and TRBJ2-5; maybe TRBD2 (5 bases). With the DNA end fitting TRBJ2-7 better, the J assignment may be wrong. The CDR3 runs 14 residues. Per the germline V gene, CDR1 is SGHRS and CDR2 is YFSETQ. CDR3 coding DNA: TGCGCCAGCAGCTTAGCGGAACCCTCCTACGAGCAGTACTTC. Amino acid sequence: CASSLAEPSYEQYF.